What follows are 9 T cell receptor beta chains derived from one specimen sequenced in a study of blood T cell repertoires in COVID-19. The repertoire was sequenced with immunoSEQ multiplex PCR; TCRdb's copy has only in-frame clones and lacks some. The table has about 100,000 clones, about 84% seen once. Sequences were obtained from peripheral blood. These receptors all stem from a man aged 55 to 69 with acute or convalescent COVID-19.

The chain links TRBV3-1 (or the pseudogene TRBV3-2) to TRBJ1-1; D perhaps matches TRBD1 (6 bases). This CDR3 comprises 15 residues. Germline V lookup: CDR1 LGHDT, CDR2 YNNKEL (reference sequence). The V end lost 0 bases, the J end lost 1 base, and 9 bases lay between the germline ends. The CDR3 here is CASSQDAGANTEAFF. The CDR3 nucleotides read TGTGCCAGCAGCCAAGATGCAGGGGCGAACACTGAAGCTTTCTTT.

V and J are TRBV18 and TRBJ2-1; 10 bases are a match to TRBD1. J was trimmed by 8 bases and V by 2 bases; bases with no gene match: 9. The CDR3 consists of 16 residues. Germline V gives CDR1 KGHSH, CDR2 LQKENI. CDR3 nucleotide sequence: TGTGCCAGCTCACCAATGGACAGGGGGTCTATCGATGAGCAGTTCTTC. It codes for CASSPMDRGSIDEQFF.

V gene TRBV5-4 combines with J gene TRBJ2-1; D is ambiguous. Germline V gene lookup returns CDR1 SGHNT and CDR2 YYREEE (reference sequence). The CDR3 loop spans 14 amino acids. V lost 2 bases and J lost 0, with 6 bases in between. CDR3 coding DNA: TGTGCCAGCAGCTTCACCAGCTCCTACAATGAGCAGTTCTTC. This sequence encodes CASSFTSSYNEQFF.

Note on this clone: Additional DNA sequences in this sample encode the identical CDR3. The chain is built from TRBV5-4 and TRBJ1-1; a weak D match, TRBD1 (5 bases). V was clipped by 4 bases and J by 1 base, with 8 bases between them. From germline, CDR1 is SGHNT and CDR2 YYREEE (reference sequence). The CDR3 is 13 residues long. The CDR3 DNA sequence: TGTGCCAGCAGCCCTGGACAGAACACTGAAGCTTTCTTT. This gives the protein CASSPGQNTEAFF.

J is TRBJ1-6 and V is TRBV11-2; D is uncertain. The CDR3 has 12 residues. Germline CDR1 reads SGHAT; CDR2 reads FQNNGV. Trimming stripped 5 bases from V and 7 bases from J, with 6 bases between. The CDR3 is CASSPPNSPLHF. CDR3 DNA sequence: TGTGCCAGCAGCCCCCCAAATTCACCCCTCCACTTT.

This clone was detected only a few times. The chain couples TRBV12-3 or TRBV12-4 to TRBJ2-2; the D is unclear. The V end lost 3 bases, the J end lost 6 bases, and 8 bases lay between the germline ends. The CDR3 runs 13 residues. This chain's CDR3 is CASSLRSAGELFF. CDR3 sequence (DNA): TGTGCCAGCAGTTTGCGGTCCGCCGGGGAGCTGTTTTTT.

The genes are TRBV11-2 and TRBJ2-7; D is undetermined. The CDR3 is 13 amino acids. The germline V and J ends were trimmed by 5 bases and 3 bases, with 11 bases remaining between them. Looked up from germline, CDR1 is SGHAT and CDR2 is FQNNGV. The CDR3 DNA is TGTGCCAGCAGCCTAAGACTGAACTACGAGCAGTACTTC. This encodes CASSLRLNYEQYF.

V and J are TRBV2 and TRBJ1-1; TRBD1 aligns across 8 bases. There are 10 residues in the CDR3. The germline V gene has CDR1 SNHLY and CDR2 FYNNEI. The junction had 1 base not matched to a gene; V was cut back by 8 bases and J by 8 bases. The CDR3 DNA is TGTGCCAGCGGGGACAGGGAAGCTTTCTTT. Its protein is CASGDREAFF.

The chain carries TRBV10-3 and TRBJ1-1; D is possibly TRBD1 (6 bases). The V end lost 5 bases, the J end lost 1 base, and 8 bases lay between the germline ends. This CDR3 spans 13 amino acids. CDR1 is ENHRY, CDR2 SYGVKD, per germline. The CDR3 loop reads CAISRQENTEAFF. Here the CDR3 DNA reads TGTGCCATCAGTCGACAGGAGAACACTGAAGCTTTCTTT.